This is a list of T cell receptor beta chains from one sample in a study of blood T cell repertoires in COVID-19. TCRdb's copy holds only in-frame clones and misses some; the assay was immunoSEQ multiplex PCR. The sample carries about 73,000 clones, about 80% recorded once. The sequenced sample was peripheral blood. These receptors came from a human donor in a cohort sampled during active COVID-19. The CDR3 runs from the conserved cysteine through the conserved F or W. The order of the fields is clone size, V gene, D gene, J gene, CDR3 protein, CDR3 DNA. D genes are given only for firm matches. Not all rows give a size; the values are once, few, many and, for expanded clones, a class.

>-|TRBV4-1|-|TRBJ1-5
CASSFGLNQPQHF
TGCGCCAGCAGCTTTGGCCTCAATCAGCCCCAGCATTTT
>-|TRBV5-5|-|TRBJ1-6
CASSAGRYNSPLHF
TGTGCCAGCAGCGCGGGACGGTATAATTCACCCCTCCACTTT
>-|TRBV7-9|TRBD1|TRBJ2-1
CASSLVGQNNEQFF
TGTGCCAGCAGCTTAGTGGGACAGAACAATGAGCAGTTCTTC
>-|TRBV18|TRBD2|TRBJ2-1
CASSQVSGGGSSYNEQFF
TGTGCCAGCTCACAAGTTAGCGGGGGGGGAAGCTCCTACAATGAGCAGTTCTTC
>-|TRBV11-2|-|TRBJ1-1
CASSSPGLPNTEAFF
TGTGCCAGCAGCTCCCCAGGGCTCCCGAACACTGAAGCTTTCTTT
>-|TRBV6-6|TRBD1|TRBJ2-5
CAGNRGLRETQYF
TGTGCCGGCAACAGGGGGCTCCGGGAGACCCAGTACTTC
>-|TRBV27|TRBD1|TRBJ1-1
CASSSPGGNTEAFF
TGTGCCAGCAGTTCCCCAGGGGGGAACACTGAAGCTTTCTTT
>-|TRBV9|-|TRBJ1-6
CASSVDFRSDSPLHF
TGTGCCAGCAGCGTAGATTTTAGGAGTGATTCACCCCTCCACTTT
>-|TRBV6-5|-|TRBJ2-7
CASSYSNGPAYEQYF
TGTGCCAGCAGTTACTCGAACGGTCCGGCCTACGAGCAGTACTTC
>once|TRBV10-3|-|TRBJ1-5
CAIGRGNSNQPQHF
TGTGCCATCGGGCGGGGGAATAGCAATCAGCCCCAGCATTTT
>-|TRBV7-2|-|TRBJ2-6
CASSLWGVYLSGANVLTF
TGTGCCAGCAGCTTATGGGGGGTTTACCTCTCTGGGGCCAACGTCCTGACTTTC
>few|TRBV2|TRBD1|TRBJ1-2
CASWTGDYGYTF
TGTGCCAGTTGGACAGGGGACTATGGCTACACCTTC
>-|TRBV11-2|TRBD1|TRBJ2-5
CASSPTTGISLQTQYF
TGTGCCAGCAGCCCAACGACAGGGATTAGTTTACAGACCCAGTACTTC
>-|TRBV5-1|-|TRBJ2-3
CASTENRGGVVDTQYF
TGCGCCAGCACCGAAAATCGGGGCGGGGTGGTAGATACGCAGTATTTT
>-|TRBV3-1/TRBV3-2|TRBD1|TRBJ1-4
CASSHRQGMNEKLFF
TGTGCCAGCAGTCACCGACAGGGAATGAATGAAAAACTGTTTTTT
>-|TRBV27|TRBD2|TRBJ2-7
CASRASGVSSYEQYF
TGTGCCAGCAGGGCAAGCGGGGTCAGCTCCTACGAGCAGTACTTC
>-|TRBV3-1/TRBV3-2|-|TRBJ2-1
CASSQPRDNSYNEQFF
TGTGCCAGCAGCCAACCCCGAGACAACTCCTACAATGAGCAGTTCTTC
>-|TRBV5-1|-|TRBJ1-4
CASSLYGMDLSNEKLFF
TGCGCCAGCAGCTTATACGGGATGGACCTTTCGAATGAAAAACTGTTTTTT
>-|TRBV19|-|TRBJ2-7
CASSIAGADYEQYF
TGTGCCAGTAGTATAGCAGGGGCGGACTACGAGCAGTACTTC
>many|TRBV6-4|-|TRBJ1-1
CASSPGGVNTEAFF
TGTGCCAGCAGCCCCGGAGGGGTGAACACTGAAGCTTTCTTT
>-|TRBV6-5|-|TRBJ2-1
CASRPPDFYNEQFF
TGTGCCAGCAGACCACCGGACTTCTACAATGAGCAGTTCTTC
>-|TRBV5-4|-|TRBJ2-5
CASSLAGKETQYF
TGTGCCAGCAGCTTGGCAGGGAAAGAGACCCAGTACTTC